These 17 T cell receptor beta chains were all obtained from the same sample, sequenced in a study of blood T cell repertoires in COVID-19. Sequenced by immunoSEQ multiplex PCR; TCRdb stores in-frame clones only, minus some. The sample holds roughly 28,000 clones, roughly 85% seen once. Sequenced material: peripheral blood. The receptors derive from a woman in her 50s with active COVID-19.

The chain couples TRBV28 to TRBJ1-1; 9 bases map to TRBD1. Germline V gives CDR1 MDHEN, CDR2 SYDVKM. V lost 3 bases to trimming and J lost 0 bases; unmatched junction nucleotides: 11. The CDR3 has 18 residues. The CDR3 is CASSFTLTGGAVNTEAFF. CDR3 DNA: TGTGCCAGCAGTTTCACCTTGACAGGGGGTGCTGTGAACACTGAAGCTTTCTTT.

The chain employs TRBV5-1 and TRBJ1-2; 7 nucleotides align to TRBD1. The trim removed 4 bases at V and 5 bases at J, leaving 11 bases unmatched. Germline-derived CDR1 and CDR2 are SGHRS and YFSETQ. The CDR3 has 15 residues. The CDR3 region has the DNA TGCGCCAGCAGCGTTACAGGGGATATCCCGTATGGCTACACCTTC. Its translation: CASSVTGDIPYGYTF.

The chain links TRBV19 to TRBJ1-2; D is unclear. Germline V gene lookup returns CDR1 LNHDA and CDR2 SQIVND (reference sequence). Trimming removed 5 bases from V and 5 bases from J, with 15 bases in between. This CDR3 comprises 14 residues. This CDR3 is CASSEQAGKYGYTF. CDR3 coding DNA: TGTGCCAGTAGTGAGCAGGCGGGGAAGTATGGCTACACCTTC. The full variable domain, completed using reference TRBV19 and TRBJ1-2, is DGGITQSPKYLFRKEGQNVTLSCEQNLNHDAMYWYRQDPGQGLRLIYYSQIVNDFQKGDIAEGYSVSREKKESFPLTVTSAQKNPTAFYLCASSEQAGKYGYTFGSGTRLTVV.

The chain employs TRBV5-1 and TRBJ2-7, with a possible D match to TRBD2 (6 bases). This CDR3 spans 13 amino acids. V dropped 0 bases and J dropped 5 bases, with 9 bases sitting between them. Germline V lookup: CDR1 SGHRS, CDR2 YFSETQ. This CDR3 is CASSLGGLNEQYF. The CDR3, as DNA: TGCGCCAGCAGCTTGGGGGGACTTAACGAGCAGTACTTC.

This clone was seen only once. The gene calls are TRBV19 and TRBJ1-1, with TRBD1 as a possible D gene (6 bases). Germline CDR1 reads LNHDA; CDR2 reads SQIVND (reference sequence). Deletions cut 4 bases from V and 0 bases from J, with 12 bases between. This CDR3 is 15 amino acids long. The CDR3 reads CASSRSQGMNTEAFF. DNA of the CDR3: TGTGCCAGTAGTAGATCCCAGGGGATGAACACTGAAGCTTTCTTT. Filled out from reference TRBV19 and TRBJ1-1, the complete variable domain reads DGGITQSPKYLFRKEGQNVTLSCEQNLNHDAMYWYRQDPGQGLRLIYYSQIVNDFQKGDIAEGYSVSREKKESFPLTVTSAQKNPTAFYLCASSRSQGMNTEAFFGQGTRLTVV.

CDR3 residues: CASSEGQGIRSPLHF. The CDR3 bases are TGTGCCAGTAGCGAGGGACAGGGGATTCGATCACCCCTCCACTTT. This sequence joins TRBV19 and TRBJ1-6; TRBD1 agrees at 10 bases. The CDR3 is 15 residues long. Germline-derived CDR1 and CDR2 are LNHDA and SQIVND (reference sequence). V lost 6 bases, J lost 10 bases, and 9 bases stayed unmatched.

The rearrangement uses TRBV5-1 and TRBJ2-5; TRBD2 matches at 12 bases. The CDR3 is made up of 19 amino acids. CDR1 and CDR2 (germline): SGHRS, YFSETQ. Trimming removed 4 bases from V and 2 bases from J; junction bases left unmatched: 15. CDR3: CASSPGLAGLLMAQETQYF. Here the CDR3 DNA reads TGCGCCAGCAGCCCGGGACTAGCGGGCCTCCTTATGGCACAAGAGACCCAGTACTTC.

The CDR3 sequence: CASTPDRAYGYTF. In DNA, the CDR3 is TGTGCCAGCACCCCGGACAGGGCCTATGGCTACACCTTC. The chain employs TRBV6-6 and TRBJ1-2, with TRBD1 identical over 8 bases. Germline assignment: CDR1 MNHNY and CDR2 SVGAGI (reference sequence). This CDR3 has 13 residues. V was clipped by 7 bases and J by 4 bases; unmatched bases: 5.

For this clone: The junction departs from germline at one end; a sequencing error may be responsible. The genes are TRBV2 and TRBJ1-6; D is uncertain. The CDR3 spans 14 residues. In germline, CDR1 is SNHLY, CDR2 FYNNEI. The CDR3 region has the DNA TGTGCCAGCAGCGAAGCGGGCGGGAATTCACCCCTCCACTTT. It yields the protein CASSEAGGNSPLHF.

The CDR3: CAINGGGNDEQYF. In nucleotides, the CDR3 is TGTGCCATCAACGGGGGAGGAAATGATGAGCAGTACTTC. This chain joins TRBV10-3 and TRBJ2-7; tentatively, D is TRBD2 (6 bases). This CDR3 is 13 amino acids long. V was cut by 7 bases and J by 7 bases, with 17 bases left in between. The germline gives CDR1 ENHRY, CDR2 SYGVKD.

This clone was detected once. This sequence joins TRBV4-1 and TRBJ2-2; 14 nucleotides align to TRBD2. Per the germline V gene, CDR1 is MGHRA and CDR2 is YSYEKL. There are 17 residues in the CDR3. V trimming: 0 bases; J trimming: 6 bases; junction bases outside the gene matches: 3. The CDR3: CASSQEGTSGSPGELFF. CDR3 DNA sequence: TGCGCCAGCAGCCAAGAAGGGACTAGCGGGAGCCCCGGGGAGCTGTTTTTT.

The V call is TRBV4-1, the J call TRBJ1-3, with D hard to call. Germline V lookup: CDR1 MGHRA, CDR2 YSYEKL. The CDR3 is 15 amino acids. V lost 5 bases to trimming and J lost 0 bases, with 11 bases between them. The CDR3 region has the DNA TGCGCCAGCAGCAGAGGCGAAAGCTCTGGAAACACCATATATTTT. Translated: CASSRGESSGNTIYF.

V gene TRBV7-8 combines with J gene TRBJ2-7; TRBD1 might be the D (5 bases). V was clipped by 8 bases and J by 3 bases, with 14 bases between them. The CDR3 extends over 13 amino acids. From germline, CDR1 is SGHVS and CDR2 FQNEAQ. CDR3 bases: TGTGCCAGCGGGGAACAGGACCACTACGAGCAGTACTTC. Residues: CASGEQDHYEQYF.

This clone was seen a single time. V is TRBV6-2 or TRBV6-3 and J is TRBJ1-3, with a tentative D call TRBD1 (6 bases). V lost 0 bases and J 4 bases, leaving 19 bases between the germline ends. There are 18 residues in the CDR3. CDR1 and CDR2 (germline): MNHEY, SVGEGT. The DNA of the CDR3 is TGTGCCAGCAGTTACTCGACGACAGGCACGTACTCCGGAAACACCATATATTTT. Protein sequence: CASSYSTTGTYSGNTIYF.

The V call is TRBV5-1, the J call TRBJ2-1; weak D call: TRBD1 (6 bases). The germline gives CDR1 SGHRS, CDR2 YFSETQ. V was cut by 1 base and J by 0 bases, with 11 bases left in between. The CDR3 is 16 residues long. CDR3: CASSLTGPSSYNEQFF. The CDR3, as DNA: TGCGCCAGCAGCTTGACAGGGCCTAGCTCCTACAATGAGCAGTTCTTC.

The CDR3 bases are TGTGCCAGCAGTTTAGGTGGATCGAGGGTGTCGGGCACTGAAGCTTTCTTT. The encoded protein is CASSLGGSRVSGTEAFF. J is TRBJ1-1 and V is TRBV28; no definite D call. V lost 2 bases and J 4 bases, leaving 20 bases between the germline ends. CDR3 length: 17 amino acids. Per germline, CDR1 MDHEN and CDR2 SYDVKM.

The chain has TRBV3-1 (or the pseudogene TRBV3-2) and TRBJ2-7; TRBD2 might be the D (6 bases). The CDR3 spans 14 residues. Trimming removed 5 bases from V and 0 bases from J, with 11 bases in between. Germline V gives CDR1 LGHDT, CDR2 YNNKEL (reference sequence). The CDR3 protein is CASSASGYSYEQYF. CDR3 sequence (DNA): TGTGCCAGCAGCGCAAGCGGGTACTCCTACGAGCAGTACTTC.